The source of this T cell receptor (beta chain) is a study of persistence of HIV-infected CD4 T cells. An overlapping HIV-1 Gag peptide pool stimulated these cells at 0.85 to 1 ug/peptide/mL. Sorting of responding CD4+ T cells relied on upregulated CD40 ligand together with CD69. CD8-depleted PBMCs were stimulated around 17 hours with anti-CD28/CD49d costimulation, CD40-blocking antibody and enfuvirtide. This CDR3 spans 14 amino acids. V was shortened by 2 bases and J by 2 bases, with 9 bases between the two germline ends. Germline CDR1 reads KGHSH; CDR2 reads LQKENI. The immunoSEQ assay was version 4, run in survey mode. The repertoire was sequenced with immunoSEQ multiplex PCR; TCRdb's copy has only in-frame clones and lacks some. The sample has roughly 13,000 clones; over 65% are singletons. Comment on this clone: Antigen specificity is unknown.

Here the sequenced sample was CD4+ T cells sorted from PBMCs after roughly 17-hour stimulation, taken from a patient who received antiretroviral therapy. The TCR originated in an adult man with HIV who was CMV-seropositive. The chain links TRBV18 to TRBJ2-5; D is ambiguous. The CDR3 region has the DNA TGTGCCAGCTCACCAATAACGTCACAAGAGACCCAGTACTTC. Translating gives CASSPITSQETQYF.